What follows describes a single T cell receptor (beta chain). The data derive from a study of blood T cell repertoires in COVID-19. The wider study: COVID-19 samples collected from the United States, Italy and Spain covered acute and convalescent phases.

Assay used: immunoSEQ multiplex PCR; TCRdb lists only in-frame clones, some missing. The data show some 490,000 clones, with around 85% seen just once and roughly 3.2% held by the top ten. The CDR3 extends over 14 amino acids. Germline values: CDR1 MRHNA, CDR2 SNTAGT. V was pared by 5 bases and J by 2 bases, with 4 bases of the junction left unmatched. This chain uses TRBV6-4 with TRBJ1-2; 8 nucleotides align to TRBD1. What was sequenced was peripheral blood. The clonotype was recovered from a human donor in a cohort sampled during active COVID-19. The CDR3 DNA is TGTGCCAGCAGTTCAGGGGGCGCCAACTATGGCTACACCTTC. It is translated as CASSSGGANYGYTF.